One and the same sample provided the 22 T cell receptor beta chains below, sequenced in a study of radiotherapy plus CTLA-4 blockade in lung cancer. The protocol was immunoSEQ multiplex PCR, while the TCRdb copy is restricted to in-frame clones and leaves out a portion. The sample yields tens of thousands of clones, 77% seen once. Sequences were derived from peripheral blood, sampled from a patient treated with radiotherapy plus ipilimumab. Every receptor here comes from a human donor with non-small cell lung cancer who had a partial response to radiotherapy plus ipilimumab.

The chain recombines TRBV13 with TRBJ2-7, with D maybe TRBD2 (6 bases). V was shortened by 8 bases and J by 7 bases, with 18 bases between the two germline ends. Germline CDR1 PRHDT, CDR2 FYEKMQ (reference sequence). The CDR3 contains 13 residues. CDR3 in amino acids: CASRDSMRREQYF. DNA for the CDR3: TGTGCCAGCCGGGACTCGATGCGTAGGGAGCAGTACTTC. Variable domain in full (rest from reference TRBV13 and TRBJ2-7): AAGVIQSPRHLIKEKRETATLKCYPIPRHDTVYWYQQGPGQDPQFLISFYEKMQSDKGSIPDRFSAQQFSDYHSELNMSSLELGDSALYFCASRDSMRREQYFGPGTRLTVT.

The chain combines TRBV2 with TRBJ2-7; perhaps TRBD1 as D (7 bases). V lost 1 base to trimming and J lost 4 bases, with 17 bases between them. The CDR3 has 16 residues. CDR1 and CDR2 (germline): SNHLY, FYNNEI. The CDR3 nucleotides are TGTGCCAGCAGTGAAGTGGAGGGGGCCCAGCGGTACGAGCAGTACTTC. Protein product: CASSEVEGAQRYEQYF.

The V gene is TRBV11-2, the J gene TRBJ2-1; 7 nucleotides line up with TRBD1. Per germline, CDR1 SGHAT and CDR2 FQNNGV. This CDR3 has 14 residues. V gave up 4 bases and J gave up 8 bases; unmatched junction bases: 8. The DNA of the CDR3 is TGTGCCAGCAGCTCCGGGACAGCTTGGGATGAGCAGTTCTTC. This codes for CASSSGTAWDEQFF.

This chain joins TRBV5-4 and TRBJ2-7; the match to TRBD2 covers 16 bases. CDR1 SGHNT and CDR2 YYREEE come from the germline V gene (reference sequence). V shed 4 bases, J shed 9 bases, and the junction held 4 bases outside the gene matches. This CDR3 spans 14 amino acids. The CDR3 loop is CASSPGLAGGRQYF. The CDR3 DNA follows: TGTGCCAGCAGCCCGGGACTAGCGGGGGGGAGGCAGTACTTC.

This rearrangement joins TRBV28 to TRBJ2-5; the D gene is possibly TRBD2 (6 bases). With 8 bases removed from V and 3 bases from J, the gap between germline ends came to 16 bases. This CDR3 spans 14 amino acids. Per germline, CDR1 MDHEN and CDR2 SYDVKM. In DNA, the CDR3 is TGTGCCAGCCTAGGCGGCGGGGCAAAAGAGACCCAGTACTTC. Protein sequence: CASLGGGAKETQYF.

This clone is a singleton in its sample. CDR3 sequence reads: CASSLGGLESPLHF. CDR3 DNA sequence: TGCGCCAGCAGCTTGGGGGGCTTAGAATCACCCCTCCACTTT. The J gene is TRBJ1-6, the V gene TRBV5-1, with a possible D match to TRBD1 (5 bases). Germline V gene lookup returns CDR1 SGHRS and CDR2 YFSETQ. CDR3 size: 14 residues. Trimming removed 0 bases from V and 10 bases from J, with 11 bases in between.

V usage is TRBV19 and J usage is TRBJ2-7; 11 nucleotides align to TRBD1. V was pared by 4 bases and J by 4 bases, with 12 bases of the junction left unmatched. The CDR3 contains 17 residues. In germline, CDR1 is LNHDA, CDR2 SQIVND (reference sequence). CDR3 protein: CASSRGDPGQGAYEQYF. DNA of the CDR3: TGTGCCAGTAGTAGGGGGGACCCCGGACAGGGGGCGTACGAGCAGTACTTC.

This rearrangement joins TRBV5-6 to TRBJ1-1; 9 bases align to TRBD1. The length of the CDR3 is 14 residues. Germline CDR1 is SGHDT and CDR2 is YYEEEE. Trimming removed 5 bases from V and 4 bases from J; junction bases left unmatched: 6. The CDR3 nucleotides read TGTGCCAGCAGTAGGACAGGGGAACCCACTGAAGCTTTCTTT. As protein: CASSRTGEPTEAFF.

In nucleotides, the CDR3 is TGTGCCAGCAGCCTTGGACAGACACAGTATGGCTACACCTTC. It yields the protein CASSLGQTQYGYTF. J is TRBJ1-2 and V is TRBV5-6; D may be TRBD1 (6 bases). CDR1 SGHDT and CDR2 YYEEEE come from the germline V gene. This CDR3 is built from 14 residues. V was cut by 4 bases and J by 5 bases, with 15 bases left in between.

This clone showed up just a few times. This chain links TRBV18 with TRBJ2-3, with a weak D call TRBD2 (5 bases). The V end was cut by 1 base, the J end by 1 base, with 12 bases between. Germline V gene sequence: CDR1 KGHSH, CDR2 LQKENI. The CDR3 has 16 amino acids. The CDR3 is CASSPLSSGGTDTQYF. The CDR3 region has the DNA TGTGCCAGCTCACCACTCAGCTCCGGGGGCACAGATACGCAGTATTTT.

This clone was observed a few times. This chain uses TRBV6-5 with TRBJ2-7, with 9 bases that match TRBD1. The germline CDR1 and CDR2 sequences are MNHEY and SVGAGI. The V and J ends lost 5 bases and 4 bases, in that order; junction bases with no gene match: 6. The CDR3 spans 14 residues. The CDR3 loop reads CASSGSDRGYEQYF. The CDR3 DNA sequence: TGTGCCAGCAGTGGTTCGGACAGGGGATACGAGCAGTACTTC.

The chain carries TRBV6-1 and TRBJ2-7; 10 nucleotides line up with TRBD2. V lost 4 bases and J lost 8; bases outside the gene matches: 11. From germline, CDR1 is MNHNS and CDR2 SASEGT. There are 15 residues in the CDR3. CDR3 bases: TGTGCCAGCAGTGGAGGTCCAGCGGGGGGGCCTAAGCAGTACTTC. Translation gives CASSGGPAGGPKQYF.

The chain is built from TRBV10-2 and TRBJ1-2; 8 bases are a match to TRBD1. CDR3 size: 14 residues. Germline loops: CDR1 WSHSY, CDR2 SAAADI. Trimming cost V 2 bases and J 7 bases; bases outside gene matches: 6. The CDR3 DNA sequence: TGCGCCAGCAGTGAGATCCAGGGGGCCGGTGGCTACACCTTC. This encodes CASSEIQGAGGYTF.

The chain couples TRBV5-1 to TRBJ2-2; 10 nucleotides agree with TRBD1. Germline values: CDR1 SGHRS, CDR2 YFSETQ. The CDR3 is 19 amino acids. Trimming took 2 bases from V and 0 from J; bases not matched to a gene: 10. The DNA for the CDR3 is TGCGCCAGCAGCTTCAAGGGACAGGGGCTATCCGCGAACACCGGGGAGCTGTTTTTT. Translating gives CASSFKGQGLSANTGELFF.

The chain links TRBV4-1 to TRBJ2-7; 10 bases match TRBD2. The V gene end was trimmed by 1 base and the J gene end by 4 bases; junction bases not matched to a gene: 13. Germline values: CDR1 MGHRA, CDR2 YSYEKL. The CDR3 is made up of 18 amino acids. CDR3 coding DNA: TGCGCCAGCAGCCAAGTTAGAATTGCGTCTAGCGGGGGTTACGAGCAGTACTTC. Its translation is CASSQVRIASSGGYEQYF.

This clone showed up just a few times. The rearrangement joins TRBV9 to TRBJ1-6; D remains ambiguous. V gave up 2 bases and J gave up 8 bases, with 11 bases separating them. There are 14 residues in the CDR3. Germline assignment: CDR1 SGDLS and CDR2 YYNGEE. The DNA of the CDR3 is TGTGCCAGCAGCGTTGCACAGTCTCATTCACCCCTCCACTTT. Amino acids: CASSVAQSHSPLHF.

The chain recombines TRBV7-2 with TRBJ2-7; D perhaps matches TRBD1 (5 bases). The CDR3 has 12 residues. Germline V CDR1 and CDR2: SGHTA, FQGNSA. V lost 5 bases and J lost 6, with 11 bases in between. CDR3: CASSVVRGEQYF. CDR3 in DNA: TGTGCCAGCAGCGTCGTTAGGGGCGAGCAGTACTTC.

The V and J genes are TRBV10-1 and TRBJ1-4; D is perhaps TRBD1 (5 bases). Germline CDR1 WNHNN, CDR2 SYGVQD (reference sequence). The CDR3 is 13 amino acids. The ends were cut back, 3 bases at V and 8 bases at J, with 10 bases in the middle. The CDR3 region has the DNA TGCGCCAGCAGTGACCCCCAGGGAGAAAAACTGTTTTTT. Its translation: CASSDPQGEKLFF.

This chain links TRBV7-2 with TRBJ2-4; D may be TRBD2 (6 bases). The CDR3 has 16 amino acids. Germline CDR1 is SGHTA and CDR2 is FQGNSA. Trimming took off 2 bases at V and 7 bases at J, with 18 bases between the two ends. The CDR3 DNA sequence: TGTGCCAGCAGCTTACCGGAGGGGCCTCGGGGGAACATTCAGTACTTC. This gives the protein CASSLPEGPRGNIQYF. The full variable domain, its missing parts supplied by reference TRBV7-2 and TRBJ2-4, is GAGVSQSPSNKVTEKGKDVELRCDPISGHTALYWYRQSLGQGLEFLIYFQGNSAPDKSGLPSDRFSAERTGGSVSTLTIQRTQQEDSAVYLCASSLPEGPRGNIQYFGAGTRLSVL.

This sequence joins TRBV28 and TRBJ1-6; D is possibly TRBD1 (6 bases). V was trimmed by 3 bases and J by 8 bases, leaving 14 bases between them. The CDR3 is 15 amino acids. The germline V gene encodes CDR1 MDHEN and CDR2 SYDVKM. The CDR3 loop is CASSFPDSRHSPLHF. The CDR3 DNA reads as TGTGCCAGCAGTTTCCCGGACAGCCGGCATTCACCCCTCCACTTT.

This rearrangement joins TRBV5-1 to TRBJ1-4; the D gene is possibly TRBD1 (5 bases). This CDR3 region has 16 residues. CDR1 and CDR2 from the germline V gene are SGHRS and YFSETQ. V was clipped by 0 bases and J by 8 bases, with 17 bases between them. The DNA for the CDR3 is TGCGCCAGCAGCTTGGCCGGAGGGGCGGCCTTAGAAAAACTGTTTTTT. Protein: CASSLAGGAALEKLFF.

This chain uses TRBV9 with TRBJ2-3, with a weak D call TRBD1 (6 bases). Trimming removed 4 bases from V and 3 bases from J, with 21 bases in between. This CDR3 has 17 amino acids. Germline V gene sequence: CDR1 SGDLS, CDR2 YYNGEE. DNA for the CDR3: TGTGCCAGCAGCCAGAGGCCCGCAGGGGATCTGACAGATACGCAGTATTTT. Translated, it gives CASSQRPAGDLTDTQYF.